A selection of T cell receptor beta chains follows, all from one sample in a study of T cell changes during pregnancy in multiple sclerosis. Data came from immunoSEQ multiplex PCR; TCRdb stores just in-frame clones and leaves some out. Of fewer than 25,000 clones listed, 80% to 90% are singletons. The sequencing used CD8+ T cells from peripheral blood mononuclear cells, collected in the third trimester of pregnancy. The receptors derive from a female donor in good health, enrolled as a control in a pregnancy study. Both conserved end residues are part of each CDR3. D genes are given only for firm matches. Expanded clones are given a class, and other clones once, few, many or no size at all.

abundance | d_gene | j_gene | v_gene | CDR3nt | CDR3aa
. | . | TRBJ1-1 | TRBV5-5 | TGTGCCAGCAGCCCCGGACTTAACACTGAAGCTTTCTTT | CASSPGLNTEAFF
. | . | TRBJ2-5 | TRBV5-1 | TGCGCCAGCAGCTTGTCCTTGCGGGAGACCCAGTACTTC | CASSLSLRETQYF
. | . | TRBJ1-1 | TRBV27 | TGTGCCAGCAGTTTAGCAGAGAACACTGAAGCTTTCTTT | CASSLAENTEAFF
. | TRBD1 | TRBJ1-5 | TRBV25-1 | TGTGCCAGCAGTGAATGGGGGACAGATAGCAATCAGCCCCAGCATTTT | CASSEWGTDSNQPQHF
. | . | TRBJ2-3 | TRBV6-4 | TGTGCCAGCAGTGAGGGTAGCACTTCCACAGATACGCAGTATTTT | CASSEGSTSTDTQYF
. | . | TRBJ2-7 | TRBV7-2 | TGTGCCCTCGAGGACTACTCCTACGAGCAGTACTTC | CALEDYSYEQYF
. | TRBD1 | TRBJ2-1 | TRBV5-4 | TGTGCCAGCAGCCACGGGACAGGGGTCTACAATGAGCAGTTCTTC | CASSHGTGVYNEQFF
. | TRBD1 | TRBJ2-7 | TRBV12-5 | TGTGCTAGTGGTACCGACAGGGTCGGAGACGAGCAGTACTTC | CASGTDRVGDEQYF
. | TRBD1 | TRBJ1-2 | TRBV5-6 | TGTGCCAGCAGCTTGTGGACAGGGGAGGGAAGTGGGAATGGCTACACCTTC | CASSLWTGEGSGNGYTF
few | TRBD1 | TRBJ2-2 | TRBV11-2 | TGTGCCAGCAGGCCCTGGACAGGATCGGCCGGGGAGCTGTTTTTT | CASRPWTGSAGELFF
. | . | TRBJ1-2 | TRBV13 | TGTGCCAGCAGCTTAATGGGAGCTGGCTACACCTTC | CASSLMGAGYTF
few | . | TRBJ1-6 | TRBV10-3 | TGTGCCATCAGTGAGAACGACAGGAGGTTTTCACCCCTCCACTTT | CAISENDRRFSPLHF
. | . | TRBJ2-7 | TRBV27 | TGTGCCAGCAGCCGGACAGCCAGCTCCTACGAGCAGTACTTC | CASSRTASSYEQYF
. | TRBD1 | TRBJ2-1 | TRBV19 | TGTGCCAGCACTACAGGGGGCCCCTACAATGAGCAGTTCTTC | CASTTGGPYNEQFF
. | . | TRBJ2-7 | TRBV4-3 | TGCGCCAGCAGCCCGGGACTCGCAACCTACGAGCAGTACTTC | CASSPGLATYEQYF
. | . | TRBJ1-2 | TRBV15 | TGTGCCACCAGTCCATCCCGGGTAACGAGCTATGGCTACACCTTC | CATSPSRVTSYGYTF
once | TRBD1 | TRBJ1-4 | TRBV28 | TGTGCCAGCGGGACAGGGGGCGTTCGTGAAAAACTGTTTTTT | CASGTGGVREKLFF
. | . | TRBJ2-1 | TRBV28 | TGTGCCAGCACAGATTACAATGAGCAGTTCTTC | CASTDYNEQFF
. | . | TRBJ2-2 | TRBV11-3 | TGTGCCAGCAGCTTCGTCTCCACCGGGGAGCTGTTTTTT | CASSFVSTGELFF
. | TRBD2 | TRBJ2-1 | TRBV5-6 | TGTGCCAGCAGTCTTTACCTGGGGGGGGGTTACAATGAGCAGTTCTTC | CASSLYLGGGYNEQFF
. | TRBD1 | TRBJ2-1 | TRBV5-6 | TGTGCCAGCGGCCTGGAGACAGGGGACAATGAGCAGTTCTTC | CASGLETGDNEQFF
. | . | TRBJ1-1 | TRBV4-2 | TGTGCCAGCAGCCAAGATAACAGGGCGGTCCGCACTAAGGGGAACACTGAAGCTTTCTTT | CASSQDNRAVRTKGNTEAFF
. | TRBD1 | TRBJ1-4 | TRBV4-3 | TGCGCCAGCAGCCAGAGGACAGGATTACGTGAAAAACTGTTTTTT | CASSQRTGLREKLFF
. | . | TRBJ1-1 | TRBV19 | TGTGCCAGTAGCTATCCGGACAGAGACACTGAAGCTTTCTTT | CASSYPDRDTEAFF
. | . | TRBJ1-2 | TRBV4-1 | TGCGCCAGCAGCCAAGAAAAGGGGTATAATGGGAATGGCTACACCTTC | CASSQEKGYNGNGYTF
. | TRBD1 | TRBJ2-7 | TRBV19 | TGTGCCAGTAGTTTCCCGGACAGGGGAAGAGTAGAGCAGTACTTC | CASSFPDRGRVEQYF
. | TRBD1 | TRBJ1-4 | TRBV7-9 | TGTGCCAGCAGCCGGGACAGGGAAGAACTGTTTTTT | CASSRDREELFF
. | . | TRBJ1-1 | TRBV11-2 | TGTGCCAGCAGCTTGTCAGGGTTGGAGAACACTGAAGCTTTCTTT | CASSLSGLENTEAFF
medium-sized | TRBD2 | TRBJ2-5 | TRBV5-1 | TGCGCCAGCAGCCTACGACTAGCGGGGGGACAAGAGACCCAGTACTTC | CASSLRLAGGQETQYF
once | TRBD2 | TRBJ2-7 | TRBV28 | TGTGCCAGCAGCAACCCTGCCGGGGGGGCCTACGAGCAGTACTTC | CASSNPAGGAYEQYF
. | TRBD2 | TRBJ2-3 | TRBV7-3 | TGTGCCAGCAGCTTAGGGACTAGCGGGGGTGATACGCAGTATTTT | CASSLGTSGGDTQYF
. | TRBD2 | TRBJ2-3 | TRBV27 | TGTGCCAGCAGTTTAAATAGCGGGGAATTCACAGATACGCAGTATTTT | CASSLNSGEFTDTQYF
. | . | TRBJ1-5 | TRBV4-2 | TGTGCCAGCAGCCAAGGCCTAAGGGGGAGGCCCCAGCATTTT | CASSQGLRGRPQHF
. | . | TRBJ1-4 | TRBV6-5 | TGTGCCAGCAGTTCCTACCACTATATCACTAATGAAAAACTGTTTTTT | CASSSYHYITNEKLFF
once | TRBD1 | TRBJ1-5 | TRBV6-1 | TGTGCCAGCAGCCCGGGACAGGAGAATCAGCCCCAGCATTTT | CASSPGQENQPQHF
. | . | TRBJ1-2 | TRBV18 | TGTGCCAGCTCCCCCGCAGAGGGACACACCCCTCAGACGGGCTACACCTTC | CASSPAEGHTPQTGYTF
few | . | TRBJ1-2 | TRBV9 | TGTGCCAGCAGCGTAGCGGACAGCCGATACGGCTACACCTTC | CASSVADSRYGYTF
once | TRBD1 | TRBJ2-7 | TRBV13 | TGTGCCAGCAGCTTACAAGGACAGGGGGCGTTCTCCTACGAGCAGTACTTC | CASSLQGQGAFSYEQYF
. | . | TRBJ2-1 | TRBV7-8 | TGTGCCAGCAGCTTAAAGCAGCCGACTAGCTCCTACAATGAGCAGTTCTTC | CASSLKQPTSSYNEQFF
. | . | TRBJ1-5 | TRBV23-1 | TGCGCCAGCAGTCCCGTAGATCAGCCCCAGCATTTT | CASSPVDQPQHF
. | . | TRBJ2-2 | TRBV7-9 | TGTGCCAGAGATTCTTACAGGGTCGGTAAACCGAACACCGGGGAGCTGTTTTTT | CARDSYRVGKPNTGELFF
once | . | TRBJ1-1 | TRBV4-2 | TGTGCCAGCAGCCCCACCCAGACAGACGGCTACACTGAAGCTTTCTTT | CASSPTQTDGYTEAFF
. | TRBD1 | TRBJ2-6 | TRBV15 | TGTGCCACCAGCAGCACCGGGACAGGGATCGCCGGGGCCAACGTCCTGACTTTC | CATSSTGTGIAGANVLTF
. | TRBD1 | TRBJ1-1 | TRBV7-9 | TGTGCCAGCAGCCCTACTGGACAGGGGGCGGGTAACACTGAAGCTTTCTTT | CASSPTGQGAGNTEAFF
once | . | TRBJ2-2 | TRBV6-1 | TGTGCCAGCTCGAGGGCCGGGGAGCTGTTTTTT | CASSRAGELFF
. | . | TRBJ1-4 | TRBV5-5 | TGTGCCAGCAGCACCACAGGGCGAGCTAATGAAAAACTGTTTTTT | CASSTTGRANEKLFF
. | TRBD1 | TRBJ2-1 | TRBV6-4 | TGTGCCAGCAGTGACTCCCCGGACAGGGGCTACAATGAGCAGTTCTTC | CASSDSPDRGYNEQFF
. | . | TRBJ1-1 | TRBV20-1 | TGCAGTGCTAGAGACGTGGGAGCAGCTTTCTTT | CSARDVGAAFF
. | TRBD1 | TRBJ1-5 | TRBV28 | TGTGCCGGACAGGCAGGGTGGGATCAGCCCCAGCATTTT | CAGQAGWDQPQHF
. | TRBD1 | TRBJ2-7 | TRBV2 | TGTGCCAGCAGGGCCGGGACAGGGGGCGAGCAGTACTTC | CASRAGTGGEQYF
. | . | TRBJ1-5 | TRBV12-5 | TGTGCTAGTGGCCTGGGGGGGATCAATCAGCCCCAGCATTTT | CASGLGGINQPQHF
. | . | TRBJ2-5 | TRBV2 | TGTGCCAGCAGACCGGGAAGGGAGACCCAGTACTTC | CASRPGRETQYF
. | . | TRBJ1-1 | TRBV5-1 | TGCGCCAGCAGCTGGACCCTGGAGAGCGGAGGGGAAGCTTTCTTT | CASSWTLESGGEAFF
once | TRBD2 | TRBJ2-1 | TRBV12-5 | TGTGCTAGTGGTTTGGGGACCGGGAGGTCGTTCTTC | CASGLGTGRSFF